This T cell receptor (beta chain) was retrieved from a study of T cells in women clearing cervical HPV infection. Study conclusions and caveats: It is unknown whether associations predate infection; no effector/memory or HPV-specific sorting.

Cervical HPV DNA detected by MY09/MY11 PCR, typed by dot-blot. Worth noting for this clone: Its cognate antigen is unknown. The CDR3 extends 3 residues past the end of the read, so its final part is completed from the germline J gene.

Data came from immunoSEQ multiplex PCR; TCRdb stores just in-frame clones and leaves some out. The sample has roughly 34,000 clones; the top ten hold roughly 6.5%. V lost 1 base and J lost 5, with 6 bases in between. The germline V gene has CDR1 SNHLY and CDR2 FYNNEI. The CDR3 totals 13 residues. The clonotype comes from a woman between 18 and 70 years old with a cervical HPV16 infection that either progressed to CIN3+ or cleared (not recorded which). V gene TRBV2 combines with J gene TRBJ1-5; D is ambiguous. Specimen: blood buffy coat. The CDR3 spells CASSEGAHQPQHF. The sequenced part of the CDR3 DNA is TGTGCCAGCAGTGAAGGGGCCCATCAGCCC.